Listed below are T cell receptor beta chains from one sample, sequenced in a study of glioma-infiltrating T cells. MiXCR was run by TCRdb on the multiplex PCR reads, yielding one entry per CDR3 protein. The table has approximately 88,000 distinct CDR3 sequences, 20% to 25% seen once. Sequenced sample: glioma tissue, nonneoplastic brain tissue, or PBMCs (not recorded which). Receptors originate from a human donor with low-grade glioma or glioblastoma, undergoing nonglioma brain surgery, or in good health (not recorded which). CDR3s include the opening cysteine and the closing phenylalanine or tryptophan. Each record gives: CDR3 DNA, CDR3 protein, V gene, D gene, J gene, clone size. A D gene is named only where the DNA matches it firmly. A clone size is listed for some rows: how often the clone was seen (once, few, many), or a class if it is expanded.

TGTGCCAGCAGCCCAAAACGCGGACTAGCGGCCTACAATGAGCAGTTCTTC | CASSPKRGLAAYNEQFF | TRBV4-2 | TRBD2 | TRBJ2-1 | many
TGTGCCAGCAGCTTAGCGGGACGGATGAACACTGAAGCTTTCTTT | CASSLAGRMNTEAFF | TRBV7-2 | NA | TRBJ1-1 | many
TGTGCCAGCACTCAGCTGCGGGGGGCCGGCAATGAGCAGTTCTTC | CASTQLRGAGNEQFF | TRBV6-1 | TRBD2 | TRBJ2-1 | many
TGTGCCAGCACCCTACCGACTCTTTCCAATGAGCAGTTCTTC | CASTLPTLSNEQFF | TRBV6-1 | NA | TRBJ2-1 | many
TGTGCCAGCAGTTTCAAGACTAGCCCTGCGGACTTTCAGTTCTTC | CASSFKTSPADFQFF | TRBV12-3/TRBV12-4 | TRBD2 | TRBJ2-1 | NA
TGTGCCAGCAGCTTAGGACTCACGAGCTCCTACGAGCAGTACTTC | CASSLGLTSSYEQYF | TRBV11-2 | NA | TRBJ2-7 | many
TGTGCCAGTAGTATAGCCAGGACAGGGAACACTGAAGCTTTCTTT | CASSIARTGNTEAFF | TRBV19 | TRBD1 | TRBJ1-1 | NA
TGTGCCAGCAGCTTATCCCGGGCTAATGAAAAACTGTTTTTT | CASSLSRANEKLFF | TRBV7-9 | NA | TRBJ1-4 | NA
TGTGCCAGCATTCCCGGCGGTTCCTACGAGCAGTACTTC | CASIPGGSYEQYF | TRBV6-1 | NA | TRBJ2-7 | many
TGTGCCAGCAGTGACATTCAGGGGACACGGCAGTACTTC | CASSDIQGTRQYF | TRBV2 | NA | TRBJ2-7 | NA
TGTGCCAGCAGCTCTGACTTATCCTACGAGCAGTACTTC | CASSSDLSYEQYF | TRBV5-4 | NA | TRBJ2-7 | few
TGTGCCAGCAGTGAATCCACCCGAATGTACGGCTACACCTTC | CASSESTRMYGYTF | TRBV25-1 | NA | TRBJ1-2 | many
TGTGCCACCAGTGAGGGTAGCGAGACCCAGTACTTC | CATSEGSETQYF | TRBV24-1 | NA | TRBJ2-5 | many
TGTGCCAGCTCAAACATCAGAGGGAGCAATCAGCCCCAGCATTTT | CASSNIRGSNQPQHF | TRBV18 | NA | TRBJ1-5 | NA
TGCGCCAGCAGCCAAGGGACGGCCCTGGGAGGCTACACCTTC | CASSQGTALGGYTF | TRBV4-1 | NA | TRBJ1-2 | NA
TGTGCCAGCAGCCCCTGGGGTGACGTGGATACGCAGTATTTT | CASSPWGDVDTQYF | TRBV5-6 | NA | TRBJ2-3 | once
TGTGCCAGCAGTTACTCGCCAGGGGTTAACTATGGCTACACCTTC | CASSYSPGVNYGYTF | TRBV6-6 | NA | TRBJ1-2 | many
TGTGCCAGCAGCTTTCCGACTAGCGTGCACAAGTACTTC | CASSFPTSVHKYF | TRBV3-1 | TRBD2 | TRBJ2-7 | NA
TGTGCCAGCAGCCAAGTCCTGTCAGATGAGCAGTACTTC | CASSQVLSDEQYF | TRBV3-1 | NA | TRBJ2-7 | many
TGCGCCAGCAGCCAAGATCGTGGCGCGACAGGCTATGGCTACACCTTC | CASSQDRGATGYGYTF | TRBV4-1 | NA | TRBJ1-2 | many
TGTGCCAGCAGTCGGGACAGAACAAACACCGGGGAGCTGTTTTTT | CASSRDRTNTGELFF | TRBV12-3/TRBV12-4 | TRBD1 | TRBJ2-2 | NA
TGTGCCTGGAGTCTCGGTTCGGGGCGCAATCAGCCCCAGCATTTT | CAWSLGSGRNQPQHF | TRBV30 | NA | TRBJ1-5 | NA
TGTGCCACCAGTGATCCGGGCCATGAGCAGTTCTTC | CATSDPGHEQFF | TRBV24-1 | NA | TRBJ2-1 | many
TGCGCCAGCAGCTGGGGTTCCGATGAGCAGTTCTTC | CASSWGSDEQFF | TRBV10-2 | NA | TRBJ2-1 | many
TGTGCCAGCAGCTTAAGGGTTGACGGGAAAGGCTACACCTTC | CASSLRVDGKGYTF | TRBV11-2 | NA | TRBJ1-2 | few
TGTGCCAGTAAAGGCCTAGCGGGAGTTGGTACCGGGGAGCTGTTTTTT | CASKGLAGVGTGELFF | TRBV19 | TRBD2 | TRBJ2-2 | NA
TGTGCCAGCAGGGCCCAGGGGAGGAACACTGAAGCTTTCTTT | CASRAQGRNTEAFF | TRBV6-1 | NA | TRBJ1-1 | many
TGTGCCAGCAGTTTAACTGGGAGCATTGAAGCTTTCTTT | CASSLTGSIEAFF | TRBV12-3/TRBV12-4 | NA | TRBJ1-1 | NA
TGTGCCAGCAGACGCTACTCAGACACCGGGGAGCTGTTTTTT | CASRRYSDTGELFF | TRBV14 | NA | TRBJ2-2 | many
TGCAGTGCTAGACACAGGACTGGCTACACCTTC | CSARHRTGYTF | TRBV20-1 | NA | TRBJ1-2 | many
TGTGCCAGCAGCTCGACTAGCGGAGGAGATACGCAGTATTTT | CASSSTSGGDTQYF | TRBV5-4 | TRBD2 | TRBJ2-3 | few
TGTGCCAGCAGCCAAGGAAATGCGGGGTACACAGATACGCAGTATTTT | CASSQGNAGYTDTQYF | TRBV3-1 | NA | TRBJ2-3 | NA
TGTGCCAGCTCACTTCGGGACAGGGCGGCTGAAGCTTTCTTT | CASSLRDRAAEAFF | TRBV18 | TRBD1 | TRBJ1-1 | many
TGTGCCAGCAGCTTACAGGGGGCCAGCAATCAGCCCCAGCATTTT | CASSLQGASNQPQHF | TRBV7-2 | TRBD1 | TRBJ1-5 | many
TGCGCCAGCAGCTCCCTGGGGGCCAACGTCCTGACTTTC | CASSSLGANVLTF | TRBV5-1 | NA | TRBJ2-6 | NA
TGTGCCAGCAGTGAAGAGTTAAGGGCCCGGGAGCAGTACTTC | CASSEELRAREQYF | TRBV2 | NA | TRBJ2-7 | many
TGTGCCAGGAGCTCCTTGAGGGGGGCGGATACGCAGTATTTT | CARSSLRGADTQYF | TRBV13 | NA | TRBJ2-3 | NA
TGTGCCATCAGTGAGAATAGCGGGGGCCGTACAGATACGCAGTATTTT | CAISENSGGRTDTQYF | TRBV10-3 | TRBD2 | TRBJ2-3 | few
TGTGCCAGCAGCCAAGATGGTACCATCTCTGGAAACACCATATATTTT | CASSQDGTISGNTIYF | TRBV3-1 | NA | TRBJ1-3 | NA